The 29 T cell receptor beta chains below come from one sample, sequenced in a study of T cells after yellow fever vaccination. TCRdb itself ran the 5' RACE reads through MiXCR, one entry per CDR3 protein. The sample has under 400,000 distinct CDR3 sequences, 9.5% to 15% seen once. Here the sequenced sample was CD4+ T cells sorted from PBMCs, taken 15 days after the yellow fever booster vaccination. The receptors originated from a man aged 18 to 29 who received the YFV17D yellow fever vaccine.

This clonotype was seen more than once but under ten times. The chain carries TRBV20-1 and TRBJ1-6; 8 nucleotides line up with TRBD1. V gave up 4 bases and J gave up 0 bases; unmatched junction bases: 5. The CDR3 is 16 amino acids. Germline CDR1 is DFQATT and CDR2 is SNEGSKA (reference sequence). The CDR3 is CSAIRDRSSYNSPLHF. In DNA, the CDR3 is TGCAGTGCTATCCGGGACAGGAGCTCCTATAATTCACCCCTCCACTTT.

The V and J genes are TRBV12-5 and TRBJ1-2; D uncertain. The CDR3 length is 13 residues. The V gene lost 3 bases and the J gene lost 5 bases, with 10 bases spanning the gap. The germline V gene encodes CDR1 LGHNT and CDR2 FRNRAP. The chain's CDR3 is CASGFGAGYGYTF. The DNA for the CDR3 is TGTGCTAGTGGTTTTGGCGCGGGGTATGGCTACACCTTC.

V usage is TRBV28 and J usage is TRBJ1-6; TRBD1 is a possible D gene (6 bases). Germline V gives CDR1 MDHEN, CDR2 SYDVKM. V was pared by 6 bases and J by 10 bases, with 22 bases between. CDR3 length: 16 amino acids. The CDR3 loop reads CASSPAEGGLWSPLHF. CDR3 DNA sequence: TGTGCCAGCAGCCCGGCGGAGGGGGGGCTTTGGTCACCCCTCCACTTT.

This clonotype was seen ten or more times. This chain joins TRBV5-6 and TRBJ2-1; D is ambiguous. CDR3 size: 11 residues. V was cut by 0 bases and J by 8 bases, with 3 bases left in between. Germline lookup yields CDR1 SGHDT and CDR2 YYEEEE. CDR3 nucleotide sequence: TGTGCCAGCAGCTTGGCGGATGAGCAGTTCTTC. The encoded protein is CASSLADEQFF.

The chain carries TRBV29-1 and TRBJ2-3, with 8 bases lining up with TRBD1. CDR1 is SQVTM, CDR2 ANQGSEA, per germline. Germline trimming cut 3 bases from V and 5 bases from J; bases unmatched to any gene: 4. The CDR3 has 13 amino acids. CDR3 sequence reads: CSVDRGRVDTQYF. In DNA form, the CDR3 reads TGCAGCGTTGACAGGGGGCGAGTAGATACGCAGTATTTT.

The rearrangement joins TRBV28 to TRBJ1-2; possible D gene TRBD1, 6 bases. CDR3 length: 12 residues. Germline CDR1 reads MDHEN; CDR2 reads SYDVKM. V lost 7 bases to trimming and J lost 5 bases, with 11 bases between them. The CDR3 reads CASTEGGYGYTF. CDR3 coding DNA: TGTGCCAGCACCGAAGGGGGGTATGGCTACACCTTC.

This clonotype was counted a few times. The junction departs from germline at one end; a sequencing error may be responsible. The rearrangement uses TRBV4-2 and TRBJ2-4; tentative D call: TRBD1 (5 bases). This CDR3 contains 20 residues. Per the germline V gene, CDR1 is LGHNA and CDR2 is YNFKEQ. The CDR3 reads CASSKDPRAGNRLAKNIQYF. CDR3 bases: TGTGCCAGCAGCAAAGACCCCCGAGCAGGGAACCGACTAGCCAAAAACATTCAGTACTTC.

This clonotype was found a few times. This CDR3 is CASSLVSLQGAAPDTQYF. As DNA, the CDR3 is TGTGCCAGCAGCTTAGTATCTCTACAGGGGGCTGCCCCAGATACGCAGTATTTT. V gene TRBV7-9 combines with J gene TRBJ2-3, with 9 bases lining up with TRBD1. V trimming: 1 base; J trimming: 4 bases; junction bases outside the gene matches: 12. The V gene's germline CDR1 is SEHNR and CDR2 FQNEAQ (reference sequence). CDR3 length: 18 amino acids.

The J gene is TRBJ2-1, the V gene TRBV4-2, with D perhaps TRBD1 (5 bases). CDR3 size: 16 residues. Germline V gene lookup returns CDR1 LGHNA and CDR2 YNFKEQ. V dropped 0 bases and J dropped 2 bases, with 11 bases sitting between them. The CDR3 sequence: CASSQEKGNAYNEQFF. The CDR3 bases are TGTGCCAGCAGCCAAGAAAAGGGGAACGCCTACAATGAGCAGTTCTTC.

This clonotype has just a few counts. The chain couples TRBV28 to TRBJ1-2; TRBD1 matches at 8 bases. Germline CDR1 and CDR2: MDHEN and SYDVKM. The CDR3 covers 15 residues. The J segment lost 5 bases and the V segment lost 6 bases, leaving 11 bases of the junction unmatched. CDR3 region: CASRPVWGQAYGYTF. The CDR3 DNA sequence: TGTGCCAGCAGGCCGGTCTGGGGACAGGCATATGGCTACACCTTC.

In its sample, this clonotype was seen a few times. CDR3 DNA sequence: TGTGCCAGCTCACCCCAACAGTACGGGGAGCTGTTTTTT. Its protein product is CASSPQQYGELFF. The rearrangement uses TRBV18 and TRBJ2-2; no clear D. V was trimmed by 3 bases and J by 7 bases, leaving 9 bases between them. This CDR3 is built from 13 residues. The germline V gene has CDR1 KGHSH and CDR2 LQKENI.

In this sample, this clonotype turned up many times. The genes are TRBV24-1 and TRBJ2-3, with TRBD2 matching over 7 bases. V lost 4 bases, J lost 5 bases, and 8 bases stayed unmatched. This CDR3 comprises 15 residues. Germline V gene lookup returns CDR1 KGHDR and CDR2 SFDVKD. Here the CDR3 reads CATSDTRGYGDTQYF. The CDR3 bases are TGTGCCACCAGTGACACGCGGGGGTACGGAGATACGCAGTATTTT.

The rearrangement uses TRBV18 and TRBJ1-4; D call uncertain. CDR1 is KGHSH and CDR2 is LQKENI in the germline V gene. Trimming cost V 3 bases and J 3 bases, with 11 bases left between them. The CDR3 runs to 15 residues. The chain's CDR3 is CASSPVLGPNEKLFF. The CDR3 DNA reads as TGTGCCAGCTCACCCGTGCTTGGGCCTAATGAAAAACTGTTTTTT.

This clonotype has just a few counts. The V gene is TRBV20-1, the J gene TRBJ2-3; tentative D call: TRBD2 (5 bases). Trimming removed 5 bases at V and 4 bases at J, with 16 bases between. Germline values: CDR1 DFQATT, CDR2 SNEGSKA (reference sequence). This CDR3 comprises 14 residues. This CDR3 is CSAPSSRGSDTQYF. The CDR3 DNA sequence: TGCAGTGCTCCCTCTTCGAGAGGGTCAGATACGCAGTATTTT.

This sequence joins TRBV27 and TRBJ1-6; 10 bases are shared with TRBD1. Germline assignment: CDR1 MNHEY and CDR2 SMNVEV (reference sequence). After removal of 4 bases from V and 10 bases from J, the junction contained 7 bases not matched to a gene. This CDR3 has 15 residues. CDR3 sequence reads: CASSWTGGRRSPLHF. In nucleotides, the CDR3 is TGTGCCAGCAGTTGGACAGGGGGGCGTCGGTCACCCCTCCACTTT.

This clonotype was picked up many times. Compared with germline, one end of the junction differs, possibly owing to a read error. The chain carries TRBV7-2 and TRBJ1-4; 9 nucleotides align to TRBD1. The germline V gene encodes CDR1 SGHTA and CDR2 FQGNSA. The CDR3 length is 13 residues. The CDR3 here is CASSARTGAESVF. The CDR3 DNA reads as TGTGCCAGCAGCGCCAGGACAGGGGCAGAATCGGTTTTT.

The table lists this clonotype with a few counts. Here the CDR3 DNA reads TGTGCCAGCAGCCCAAACGCGGGGGCGGATGAGCAGTTCTTC. As protein: CASSPNAGADEQFF. This chain connects TRBV5-4 to TRBJ2-1; a possible D gene is TRBD2 (7 bases). The CDR3 loop spans 14 amino acids. Looked up from germline, CDR1 is SGHNT and CDR2 is YYREEE (reference sequence). V shed 4 bases and J shed 8 bases, with 16 bases lying between them.

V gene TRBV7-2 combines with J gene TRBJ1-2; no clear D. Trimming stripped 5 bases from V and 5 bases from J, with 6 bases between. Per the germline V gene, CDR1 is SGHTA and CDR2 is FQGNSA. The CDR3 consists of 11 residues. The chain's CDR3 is CASSPIYGYTF. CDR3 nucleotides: TGTGCCAGCAGCCCCATATATGGCTACACCTTC.

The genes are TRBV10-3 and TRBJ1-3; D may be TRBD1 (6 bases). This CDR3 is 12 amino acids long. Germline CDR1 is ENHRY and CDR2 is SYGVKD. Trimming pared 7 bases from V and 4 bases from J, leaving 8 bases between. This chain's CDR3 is CAINGQGNTIYF. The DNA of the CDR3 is TGTGCCATCAACGGACAGGGAAACACCATATATTTT.

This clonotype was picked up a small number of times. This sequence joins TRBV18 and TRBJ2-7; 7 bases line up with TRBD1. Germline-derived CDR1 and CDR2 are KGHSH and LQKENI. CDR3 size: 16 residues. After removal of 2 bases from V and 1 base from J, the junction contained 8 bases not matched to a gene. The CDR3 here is CASSPTLTGRSYEQYF. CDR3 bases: TGTGCCAGCTCACCAACCCTGACAGGGCGATCCTACGAGCAGTACTTC.

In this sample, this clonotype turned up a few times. The CDR3 loop is CASTHPAGRSSYNEQFF. CDR3 DNA: TGTGCCAGCACCCACCCCGCTGGGCGGAGCTCCTACAATGAGCAGTTCTTC. This chain connects TRBV11-2 to TRBJ2-1; D remains ambiguous. CDR1 is SGHAT and CDR2 is FQNNGV in the germline V gene. V lost 7 bases and J lost 0, with 19 bases in between. This CDR3 is built from 17 residues. Looking up the rest from reference TRBV11-2 and TRBJ2-1 gives the full variable domain: EAGVAQSPRYKIIEKRQSVAFWCNPISGHATLYWYQQILGQGPKLLIQFQNNGVVDDSQLPKDRFSAERLKGVDSTLKIQPAKLEDSAVYLCASTHPAGRSSYNEQFFGPGTRLTVL.

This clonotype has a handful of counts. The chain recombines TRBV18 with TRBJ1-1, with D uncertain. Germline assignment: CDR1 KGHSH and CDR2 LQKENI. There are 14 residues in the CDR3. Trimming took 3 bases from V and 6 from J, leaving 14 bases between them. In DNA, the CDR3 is TGTGCCAGCTCACCCGGTGCGGGGTCTCCTGAAGCTTTCTTT. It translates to CASSPGAGSPEAFF.

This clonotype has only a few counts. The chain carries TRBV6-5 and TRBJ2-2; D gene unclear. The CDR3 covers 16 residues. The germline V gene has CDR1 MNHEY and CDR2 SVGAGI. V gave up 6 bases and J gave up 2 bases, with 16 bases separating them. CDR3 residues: CASSLIYRINTGELFF. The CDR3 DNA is TGTGCCAGCAGCCTCATATATAGGATCAACACCGGGGAGCTGTTTTTT.

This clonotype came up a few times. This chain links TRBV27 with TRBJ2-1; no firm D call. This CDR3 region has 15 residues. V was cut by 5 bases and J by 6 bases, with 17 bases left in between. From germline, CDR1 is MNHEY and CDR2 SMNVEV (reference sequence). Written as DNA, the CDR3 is TGTGCCAGCAGTCCTTGGCCTCCCCAGGCCAATGAGCAGTTCTTC. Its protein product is CASSPWPPQANEQFF.

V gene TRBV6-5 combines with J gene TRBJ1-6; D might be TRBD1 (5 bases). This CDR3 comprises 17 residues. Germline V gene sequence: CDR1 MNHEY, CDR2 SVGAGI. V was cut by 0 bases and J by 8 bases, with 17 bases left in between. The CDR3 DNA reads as TGTGCCAGCAGTTACTCGATGCAGATGGGGCTGTATTCACCCCTCCACTTT. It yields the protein CASSYSMQMGLYSPLHF.

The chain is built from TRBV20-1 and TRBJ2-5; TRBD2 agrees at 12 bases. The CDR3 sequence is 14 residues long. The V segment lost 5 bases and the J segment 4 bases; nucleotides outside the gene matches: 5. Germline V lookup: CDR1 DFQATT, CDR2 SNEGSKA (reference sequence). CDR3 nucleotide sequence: TGCAGTGCTCCCCGGACTAGCGGGGTAGAGACCCAGTACTTC. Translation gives CSAPRTSGVETQYF.

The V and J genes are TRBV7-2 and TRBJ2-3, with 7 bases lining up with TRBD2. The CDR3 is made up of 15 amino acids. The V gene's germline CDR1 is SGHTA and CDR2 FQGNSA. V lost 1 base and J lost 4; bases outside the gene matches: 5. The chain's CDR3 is CASSLVGSGSDTQYF. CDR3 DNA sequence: TGTGCCAGCAGCTTAGTGGGTAGCGGGTCAGATACGCAGTATTTT.

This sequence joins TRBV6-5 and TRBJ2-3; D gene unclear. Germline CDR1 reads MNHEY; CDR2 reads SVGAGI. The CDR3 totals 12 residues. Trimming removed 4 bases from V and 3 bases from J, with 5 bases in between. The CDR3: CASSSETDTQYF. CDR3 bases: TGTGCCAGCAGTTCAGAGACAGATACGCAGTATTTT.

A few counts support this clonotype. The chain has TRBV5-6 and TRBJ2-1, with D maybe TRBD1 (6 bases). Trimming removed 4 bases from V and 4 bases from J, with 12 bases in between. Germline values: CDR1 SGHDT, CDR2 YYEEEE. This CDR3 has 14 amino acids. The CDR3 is CASSAGAPYNEQFF. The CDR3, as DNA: TGTGCCAGCAGCGCAGGGGCCCCTTACAATGAGCAGTTCTTC.